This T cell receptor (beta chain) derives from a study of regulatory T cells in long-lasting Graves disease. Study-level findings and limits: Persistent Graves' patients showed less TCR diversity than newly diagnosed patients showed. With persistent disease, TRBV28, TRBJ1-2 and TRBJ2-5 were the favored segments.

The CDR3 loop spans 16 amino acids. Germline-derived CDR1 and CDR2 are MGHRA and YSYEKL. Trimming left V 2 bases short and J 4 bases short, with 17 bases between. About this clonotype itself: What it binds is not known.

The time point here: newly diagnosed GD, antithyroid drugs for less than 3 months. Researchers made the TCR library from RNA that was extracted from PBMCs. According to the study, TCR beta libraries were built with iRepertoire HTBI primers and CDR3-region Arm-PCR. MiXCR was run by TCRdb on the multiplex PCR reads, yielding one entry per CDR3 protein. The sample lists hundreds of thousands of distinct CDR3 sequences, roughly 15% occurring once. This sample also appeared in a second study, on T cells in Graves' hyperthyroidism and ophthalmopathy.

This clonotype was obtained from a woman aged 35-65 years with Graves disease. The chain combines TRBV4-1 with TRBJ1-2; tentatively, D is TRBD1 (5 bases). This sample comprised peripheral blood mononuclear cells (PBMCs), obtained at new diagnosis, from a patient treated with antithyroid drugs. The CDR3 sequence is CASSQPRAGERYGYTF. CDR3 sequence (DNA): TGCGCCAGCAGCCAACCCCGGGCGGGGGAACGCTATGGCTACACCTTC.